The sequence of this T cell receptor beta chain was determined in a study of T-cell reconstitution after alpha-beta-depleted transplantation in children. The CDR3 has 14 residues. CDR1 is DFQATT, CDR2 SNEGSKA, per germline (reference sequence). The V segment lost 6 bases and the J segment 3 bases; nucleotides outside the gene matches: 7. TCRbeta library preparation incorporated unique molecular identifiers. TCRdb re-derived calls from the PCR reads in MiXCR, one entry per CDR3 protein. In the table there are about 470,000 distinct CDR3 sequences, approximately 41% of which are singletons. The sample consisted of PBMCs, taken before TCRalphabeta/CD19-depleted stem cell transplant. The J gene is TRBJ2-1, the V gene TRBV20-1, with 8 nucleotides matching TRBD1. The source is a girl between 2 and 10 years old with aplastic anemia, due to receive a stem cell transplant. CDR3 DNA: TGCAGTGCAATGGACAGGGCGAACTACAATGAGCAGTTCTTC. This gives the protein CSAMDRANYNEQFF.